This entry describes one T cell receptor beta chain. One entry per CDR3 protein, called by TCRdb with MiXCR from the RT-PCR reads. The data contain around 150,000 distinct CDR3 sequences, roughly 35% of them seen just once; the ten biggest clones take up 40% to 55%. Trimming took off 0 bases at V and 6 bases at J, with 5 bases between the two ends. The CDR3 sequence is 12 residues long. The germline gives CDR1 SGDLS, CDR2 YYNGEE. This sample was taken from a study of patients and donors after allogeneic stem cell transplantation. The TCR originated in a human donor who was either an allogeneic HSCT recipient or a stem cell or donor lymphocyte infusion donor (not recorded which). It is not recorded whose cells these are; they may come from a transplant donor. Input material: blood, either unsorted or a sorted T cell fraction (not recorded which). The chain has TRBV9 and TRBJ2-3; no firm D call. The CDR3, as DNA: TGTGCCAGCAGCGTAGACGGGGATACGCAGTATTTT. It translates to CASSVDGDTQYF.